These T cell receptor beta chains were read from a single sample in a study of OX40 agonist ivuxolimab in advanced cancers. The table came from immunoSEQ multiplex PCR; TCRdb's copy has only in-frame clones and leaves some out. The table includes about 93,000 clones, roughly 91% detected once. The starting material was CD4+ or CD8+ T cells sorted from blood, obtained in a trial of the OX40 agonist ivuxolimab. The receptors derive from an adult with an advanced solid tumor such as melanoma, head and neck, liver or kidney cancer. CDR3s leave out the opening cysteine and the closing phenylalanine or tryptophan. Fields, in order: V gene, CDR3 protein.

TRBV5-1 ASSLGQAQRDIQY
TRBV5-4 ASSLTETEAF
TRBV28 ASSPTSGRSEETQY
TRBV7-2 ASSYTGRDGYT
TRBV10-1 ASSAAGGRTDTQY
TRBV6-5 ASSYGLAGTYEQY
TRBV11-2 ASSKYMAAGELF
TRBV5-1 ASSIRVGSSTDTQY
TRBV18 ASSPPGQGRTDTQY
TRBV6-5 ATRDRVNYGYT
TRBV2 ASKTGSYEQY